These 19 T cell receptor beta chains were sequenced from one sample in a study of blood T cell repertoires in COVID-19. The repertoire was sequenced with immunoSEQ multiplex PCR; TCRdb's copy has only in-frame clones and lacks some. The sample yields some 110,000 clones, approximately 84% seen once. Sequencing used peripheral blood. The receptors were gathered from an older man with active or convalescent COVID-19.

The chain is built from TRBV18 and TRBJ2-1; D is uncertain. V lost 6 bases, J lost 5 bases, and 11 bases lay in between. CDR1 and CDR2 (germline): KGHSH, LQKENI. The CDR3 spans 13 residues. CDR3 region: CASSRVQNNEQFF. CDR3 nucleotide sequence: TGTGCCAGCTCCCGCGTCCAAAACAATGAGCAGTTCTTC.

A single count supports this clone. The chain uses TRBV10-3 and TRBJ2-3, with D hard to call. Per germline, CDR1 ENHRY and CDR2 SYGVKD. Trimming removed 4 bases at V and 4 bases at J, with 6 bases between. The CDR3 contains 12 residues. Written as DNA, the CDR3 is TGTGCCATCAGTGCGGGTGCAGATACGCAGTATTTT. Translated, it gives CAISAGADTQYF.

The gene calls are TRBV10-3 and TRBJ2-2; tentative D call: TRBD1 (6 bases). This CDR3 region has 14 residues. V lost 8 bases and J 0 bases, leaving 10 bases between the germline ends. The germline gives CDR1 ENHRY, CDR2 SYGVKD. The CDR3 sequence: CAIAGDPNTGELFF. The CDR3 DNA reads TGTGCCATCGCAGGGGACCCGAACACCGGGGAGCTGTTTTTT.

This sequence joins TRBV29-1 and TRBJ2-2; 8 nucleotides match TRBD1. The V gene end was trimmed by 8 bases and the J gene end by 3 bases; junction bases not matched to a gene: 8. Per germline, CDR1 SQVTM and CDR2 ANQGSEA. The CDR3 is 14 amino acids. CDR3 nucleotide sequence: TGCAGCAGTAGAAAGGGACAGGACACCGGGGAGCTGTTTTTT. This encodes CSSRKGQDTGELFF.

The gene calls are TRBV7-3 and TRBJ2-2; TRBD1 might be the D (5 bases). Germline V gene lookup returns CDR1 SGHTA and CDR2 FQGTGA. Trimming cost V 6 bases and J 4 bases, with 12 bases left between them. The CDR3 runs 14 residues. The CDR3 DNA follows: TGTGCCAGCAGACCTGACAGCTCCACCGGGGAGCTGTTTTTT. Translated, it gives CASRPDSSTGELFF.

This chain uses TRBV24-1 with TRBJ2-2; D gene uncertain. Deletions cut 6 bases from V and 4 bases from J, with 8 bases between. Germline V gives CDR1 KGHDR, CDR2 SFDVKD. CDR3 size: 13 residues. CDR3 DNA sequence: TGTGCCACCAGTCTTCCTCTCACCGGGGAGCTGTTTTTT. This codes for CATSLPLTGELFF.

The rearrangement links TRBV23-1 to TRBJ1-6; no firm D call. TRBV23-1 is flagged as an ORF with uncertain function. The germline V and J ends were trimmed by 2 bases and 5 bases, with 13 bases remaining between them. The CDR3 loop spans 16 amino acids. The CDR3 DNA is TGCGCCAGCAGTCAAGGGCTACAGAAAGATAATTCACCCCTCCACTTT. Translation: CASSQGLQKDNSPLHF.

The rearrangement joins TRBV11-2 to TRBJ2-6; D perhaps matches TRBD1 (6 bases). In germline, CDR1 is SGHAT, CDR2 FQNNGV. The CDR3 is 16 amino acids. V lost 3 bases, J lost 0 bases, and 9 bases lay in between. The CDR3 protein is CASSFTGSSGANVLTF. CDR3 in DNA: TGTGCCAGCAGCTTTACAGGGAGCTCTGGGGCCAACGTCCTGACTTTC. Together with reference TRBV11-2 and TRBJ2-6, the CDR3 gives the full variable domain: EAGVAQSPRYKIIEKRQSVAFWCNPISGHATLYWYQQILGQGPKLLIQFQNNGVVDDSQLPKDRFSAERLKGVDSTLKIQPAKLEDSAVYLCASSFTGSSGANVLTFGAGSRLTVL.

This chain's CDR3 is CASSLGTTEAFF. The DNA for the CDR3 is TGTGCCAGCAGCTTAGGGACAACTGAAGCTTTCTTT. The rearrangement uses TRBV11-2 and TRBJ1-1; a weak D match, TRBD1 (5 bases). Germline values: CDR1 SGHAT, CDR2 FQNNGV. Trimming removed 1 base from V and 5 bases from J, with 5 bases in between. The CDR3 length is 12 residues.

The gene calls are TRBV6-2 or TRBV6-3 and TRBJ2-2; D may be TRBD1 (6 bases). The CDR3 consists of 15 residues. Germline loops: CDR1 MNHEY, CDR2 SVGEGT. The germline V and J ends were trimmed by 3 bases and 1 base, with 9 bases remaining between them. CDR3 sequence reads: CASSYGTMNTGELFF. In nucleotides, the CDR3 is TGTGCCAGCAGTTATGGGACAATGAACACCGGGGAGCTGTTTTTT.

The chain joins TRBV7-3 to TRBJ2-1; 12 nucleotides agree with TRBD2. The CDR3 length is 16 residues. V lost 4 bases, J lost 5 bases, and 6 bases stayed unmatched. The germline V gene has CDR1 SGHTA and CDR2 FQGTGA. The CDR3 sequence: CASSSSGGDRNNEQFF. CDR3 nucleotide sequence: TGTGCCAGCAGCTCTAGCGGGGGGGACCGAAACAATGAGCAGTTCTTC.

This clone was seen a single time. This chain links TRBV10-2 with TRBJ1-6; TRBD1 aligns across 8 bases. The CDR3 extends over 16 amino acids. Germline-derived CDR1 and CDR2 are WSHSY and SAAADI. V shed 0 bases, J shed 4 bases, and the junction held 2 bases outside the gene matches. The CDR3 sequence is CASSESRQGYNSPLHF. CDR3 DNA: TGCGCCAGCAGTGAGTCCCGACAGGGGTATAATTCACCCCTCCACTTT.

The chain uses TRBV9 and TRBJ2-2, with a weak D call TRBD2 (5 bases). Germline loops: CDR1 SGDLS, CDR2 YYNGEE. V was trimmed by 10 bases and J by 2 bases, leaving 15 bases between them. CDR3 size: 14 residues. CDR3 sequence: CASSLGSNTGELFF. In DNA form, the CDR3 reads TGTGCCTCAAGCCTTGGGAGCAACACCGGGGAGCTGTTTTTT.

This chain joins TRBV28 and TRBJ2-1, with 8 bases that match TRBD2. The germline gives CDR1 MDHEN, CDR2 SYDVKM. Unmatched junction bases numbered 5, after V lost 5 bases and J lost 5 bases. The CDR3 loop spans 14 amino acids. DNA for the CDR3: TGTGCCAGCAGTAGCGGGAGTCTCAACAATGAGCAGTTCTTC. Residues: CASSSGSLNNEQFF.

V gene TRBV5-1 combines with J gene TRBJ2-3; 7 bases match TRBD2. Looked up from germline, CDR1 is SGHRS and CDR2 is YFSETQ. After removal of 0 bases from V and 3 bases from J, the junction contained 1 base not matched to a gene. There are 14 residues in the CDR3. The CDR3 spells CASSLVRETDTQYF. The CDR3 DNA reads TGCGCCAGCAGCTTGGTGCGGGAGACAGATACGCAGTATTTT.

The chain carries TRBV24-1 and TRBJ1-2; D not resolved. Germline-derived CDR1 and CDR2 are KGHDR and SFDVKD. The germline V and J ends were trimmed by 3 bases and 2 bases, with 9 bases remaining between them. This CDR3 has 14 amino acids. This chain's CDR3 is CATSDNVENYGYTF. CDR3 DNA sequence: TGTGCCACCAGTGATAATGTCGAGAACTATGGCTACACCTTC.

The chain recombines TRBV11-3 with TRBJ2-3; a weak D match, TRBD2 (5 bases). CDR1 and CDR2 (germline): SGHNT, YENEEA. The germline V and J ends were trimmed by 2 bases and 5 bases, with 14 bases remaining between them. The CDR3 spans 15 residues. The CDR3 sequence: CASSLHGNSGDTQYF. For the CDR3, the DNA is TGTGCCAGCAGCTTACACGGGAATTCCGGAGATACGCAGTATTTT. Variable domain in full (rest from reference TRBV11-3 and TRBJ2-3): EAGVVQSPRYKIIEKKQPVAFWCNPISGHNTLYWYLQNLGQGPELLIRYENEEAVDDSQLPKDRFSAERLKGVDSTLKIQPAELGDSAVYLCASSLHGNSGDTQYFGPGTRLTVL.

The chain is built from TRBV11-3 and TRBJ2-5; TRBD2 matches 12 bases. The V gene end was trimmed by 5 bases and the J gene end by 10 bases; junction bases not matched to a gene: 11. Germline-derived CDR1 and CDR2 are SGHNT and YENEEA. The CDR3 covers 15 residues. The CDR3 DNA is TGTGCCAGCAGCACCTCCGGGACTAGCGGGTTCATCCAGTACTTC. Translated, it gives CASSTSGTSGFIQYF.

The V and J genes are TRBV24-1 and TRBJ2-7; 11 bases agree with TRBD2. J was trimmed by 0 bases and V by 6 bases; bases with no gene match: 3. Germline V gene lookup returns CDR1 KGHDR and CDR2 SFDVKD. This CDR3 has 15 amino acids. The CDR3 DNA is TGTGCCACCAGTTCCGGGACTAGCGGCTCCTACGAGCAGTACTTC. This translates into CATSSGTSGSYEQYF.